This T cell receptor (beta chain) was sequenced for a study of T cells in Graves' hyperthyroidism and ophthalmopathy. Study-level information: Peripheral blood specimens were obtained at initial diagnosis, prior to any treatment.

This clonotype was seen at least ten times. Amplification of TCR beta CDR3 regions used RNA as the template. Carried out on the TCR CDR3, a first-round RT-PCR used the HTBI primer set. TCRdb reprocessed the multiplex PCR reads with MiXCR, giving one entry per CDR3 protein. The table lists more than 500,000 distinct CDR3 sequences, about 16% of them singletons. Looked up from germline, CDR1 is SNHLY and CDR2 is FYNNEI. The V gene end was trimmed by 8 bases and the J gene end by 0 bases; junction bases not matched to a gene: 9. The CDR3 consists of 15 residues. Sequences were obtained from blood. This chain joins TRBV2 and TRBJ2-7, with 8 bases lining up with TRBD2. This clonotype was sampled from a woman in her twenties or thirties with Graves' ophthalmopathy. In nucleotides, the CDR3 is TGTGCCAGCCACTTAAAGGCGGGAGGCTCCTACGAGCAGTACTTC. It is translated as CASHLKAGGSYEQYF.